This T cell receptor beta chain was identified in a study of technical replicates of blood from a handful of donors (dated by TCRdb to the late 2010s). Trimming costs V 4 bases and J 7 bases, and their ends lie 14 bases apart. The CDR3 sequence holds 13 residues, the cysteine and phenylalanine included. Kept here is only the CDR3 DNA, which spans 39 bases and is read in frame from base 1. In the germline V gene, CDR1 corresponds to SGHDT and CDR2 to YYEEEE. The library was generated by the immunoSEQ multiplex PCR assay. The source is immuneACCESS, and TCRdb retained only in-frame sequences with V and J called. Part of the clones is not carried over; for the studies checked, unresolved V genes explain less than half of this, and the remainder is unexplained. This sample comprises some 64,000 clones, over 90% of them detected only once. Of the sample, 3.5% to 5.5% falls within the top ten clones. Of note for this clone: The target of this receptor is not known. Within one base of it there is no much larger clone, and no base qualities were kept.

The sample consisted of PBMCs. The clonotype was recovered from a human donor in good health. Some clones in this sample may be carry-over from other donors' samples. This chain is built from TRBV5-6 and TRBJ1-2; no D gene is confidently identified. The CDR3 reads CASSPPGVPGYTF. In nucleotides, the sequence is TGTGCCAGCAGCCCCCCGGGAGTCCCTGGCTACACCTTC.